These 32 T cell receptor beta chains came from one sample sequenced in a study of regulatory T cells in long-lasting Graves disease. Arm-PCR with iRepertoire HTBI primers amplified the CDR3 regions for these TCR beta libraries. TCRdb independently ran MiXCR on the multiplex PCR reads; one entry per CDR3 protein. The sample contains about 470,000 distinct CDR3 sequences, 14% to 15% of which appear only once. Documented time point: newly diagnosed GD, antithyroid drugs for less than 3 months. Generation of the TCR library employed RNA extracted from PBMCs. The data were also submitted as part of a second study, on T cells in Graves' hyperthyroidism and ophthalmopathy.

Sequenced material: peripheral blood mononuclear cells (PBMCs), taken at new diagnosis, from a patient treated with antithyroid drugs. The receptors here all came from a woman aged 30 to 39 with Graves disease.

Many counts were recorded for this clonotype. The chain combines TRBV30 with TRBJ2-7; weak D call: TRBD2 (5 bases). Germline loops: CDR1 GTSNPN, CDR2 SVGIG (reference sequence). This CDR3 is built from 17 residues. V gave up 3 bases and J gave up 6 bases, with 27 bases separating them. CDR3 in DNA: TGTGCCTGGAGCGATGTAGTTTGGCCATCCCAAGCGGTCGAGCAGTACTTC. Translated, it gives CAWSDVVWPSQAVEQYF.

V usage is TRBV7-9 and J usage is TRBJ2-1; the D is unclear. Germline V gene lookup returns CDR1 SEHNR and CDR2 FQNEAQ (reference sequence). The CDR3 loop spans 12 amino acids. The V end lost 4 bases, the J end lost 2 bases, and 3 bases lay between the germline ends. CDR3 nucleotide sequence: TGTGCCAGCAGCTCTCCCTACAATGAGCAGTTCTTC. Residues: CASSSPYNEQFF.

The table lists this clonotype with a count of one. Given a much more abundant clone one base away, this may be a read error. The rearrangement uses TRBV3-1 and TRBJ1-3; 10 nucleotides match TRBD1. There are 12 residues in the CDR3. Unmatched junction bases numbered 2, after V lost 6 bases and J lost 9 bases. CDR1 and CDR2 from the germline V gene are LGHDT and YNNKEL (reference sequence). Written as DNA, the CDR3 is TGTGCCAGCAGTCGGGACAGGGGCACCATATATTTT. Translation gives CASSRDRGTIYF.

This sequence joins TRBV18 and TRBJ1-2; D not certain. Germline CDR1 is KGHSH and CDR2 is LQKENI. V was shortened by 0 bases and J by 8 bases, with 25 bases between the two germline ends. This CDR3 has 18 amino acids. CDR3: CASSPPITIRAPSEGYTF. CDR3 bases: TGTGCCAGCTCACCACCGATTACCATAAGGGCCCCTTCTGAGGGCTACACCTTC.

The rearrangement uses TRBV18 and TRBJ2-5; 9 nucleotides align to TRBD1. Unmatched junction bases numbered 6, after V lost 3 bases and J lost 4 bases. The germline gives CDR1 KGHSH, CDR2 LQKENI. The CDR3 is 15 residues long. CDR3 bases: TGTGCCAGCTCACCTACAGGGGGCTATGGAGAGACCCAGTACTTC. It specifies CASSPTGGYGETQYF.

V usage is TRBV28 and J usage is TRBJ2-7; D gene uncertain. Germline V gene lookup returns CDR1 MDHEN and CDR2 SYDVKM. The CDR3 is 15 residues long. V was shortened by 6 bases and J by 0 bases, with 15 bases between the two germline ends. CDR3 amino acids: CASSRFGGFSYEQYF. CDR3 DNA sequence: TGTGCCAGCAGCCGCTTCGGTGGGTTCTCCTACGAGCAGTACTTC.

This clonotype was seen a few times. The CDR3 coding sequence is TGTGCCAGCAGTTTTTTAGGACAGGGGGCCTACGAGCAGTACTTC. It encodes CASSFLGQGAYEQYF. This chain links TRBV28 with TRBJ2-7, with TRBD1 identical over 10 bases. CDR3 length: 15 residues. Losses at the gene ends were 3 bases for V and 2 bases for J; bases not matched to a gene: 4. CDR1 MDHEN and CDR2 SYDVKM come from the germline V gene.

The chain has TRBV4-2 and TRBJ2-1; 7 bases fit TRBD2. Losses at the gene ends were 0 bases for V and 8 bases for J; bases not matched to a gene: 4. CDR1 and CDR2 (germline): LGHNA, YNFKEQ. CDR3 length: 14 amino acids. CDR3 loop: CASSQDQAGDEQFF. The CDR3 DNA reads as TGTGCCAGCAGCCAAGATCAGGCGGGGGATGAGCAGTTCTTC.

This clonotype was detected only a few times. V usage is TRBV28 and J usage is TRBJ2-5, with D tentatively TRBD1 or TRBD2 (6 bases each). This CDR3 has 16 amino acids. The V gene's germline CDR1 is MDHEN and CDR2 SYDVKM. V lost 5 bases, J lost 3 bases, and 19 bases lay in between. The CDR3 region is CASSPYGGSEEETQYF. The CDR3, as DNA: TGTGCCAGCAGTCCATACGGGGGCTCCGAAGAAGAGACCCAGTACTTC.

The gene calls are TRBV5-1 and TRBJ2-7, with TRBD2 identical over 7 bases. The germline CDR1 and CDR2 sequences are SGHRS and YFSETQ. Germline trimming cut 0 bases from V and 7 bases from J; bases unmatched to any gene: 10. The CDR3 loop spans 15 amino acids. The CDR3 loop reads CASSLANQGLKEQYF. CDR3 in DNA: TGCGCCAGCAGCTTGGCTAACCAGGGACTAAAGGAGCAGTACTTC.

The V gene is TRBV4-1, the J gene TRBJ2-7, with 7 positions matching TRBD2. Looked up from germline, CDR1 is MGHRA and CDR2 is YSYEKL. J lost 3 bases, V lost 6 bases, and 5 bases had no gene match. There are 13 residues in the CDR3. CDR3: CASRVAGGYEQYF. DNA for the CDR3: TGCGCCAGCAGGGTAGCGGGTGGCTACGAGCAGTACTTC.

The chain combines TRBV19 with TRBJ2-3; TRBD2 matches at 11 bases. In germline, CDR1 is LNHDA, CDR2 SQIVND (reference sequence). After removal of 5 bases from V and 6 bases from J, the junction contained 10 bases not matched to a gene. This CDR3 has 16 amino acids. CDR3 sequence: CASSSSSGRTRDTQYF. CDR3 sequence (DNA): TGTGCCAGTAGTTCCTCTAGCGGGAGGACCCGCGATACGCAGTATTTT.

The chain recombines TRBV19 with TRBJ2-1; TRBD2 matches at 12 bases. V lost 10 bases, J lost 1 base, and 11 bases stayed unmatched. This CDR3 comprises 17 residues. The V gene's germline CDR1 is LNHDA and CDR2 SQIVND (reference sequence). DNA of the CDR3: TGTGCCACCGGACTAGCGGGAATGAGCAGGTCCTACAATGAGCAGTTCTTC. It is translated as CATGLAGMSRSYNEQFF.

This clonotype was picked up many times. This sequence joins TRBV7-2 and TRBJ2-3; either TRBD1 or TRBD2 may fit D (6 bases each). Germline V CDR1 and CDR2: SGHTA, FQGNSA. V was clipped by 5 bases and J by 6 bases, with 15 bases between them. The CDR3 consists of 14 residues. CDR3 in DNA: TGTGCCAGCAGCAACGAATGGAGGGGGGATACGCAGTATTTT. This codes for CASSNEWRGDTQYF.

The V and J genes are TRBV12-3 or TRBV12-4 and TRBJ2-5; 11 bases line up with TRBD2. Trimming at V came to 4 bases and at J to 4 bases, leaving 14 bases not matched to a gene. CDR3 length: 18 residues. The CDR3 DNA follows: TGTGCCAGCAGTTATACTAGCGGGAGCGGAGGTACCCGAGAGACCCAGTACTTC. Its protein is CASSYTSGSGGTRETQYF.

The chain recombines TRBV4-2 with TRBJ1-3; no reliable D call. Germline CDR1 and CDR2: LGHNA and YNFKEQ. Trimming took off 0 bases at V and 2 bases at J, with 20 bases between the two ends. The CDR3 is made up of 19 amino acids. The chain's CDR3 is CASSQERIEDIPPGNTIYF. In nucleotides, the CDR3 is TGTGCCAGCAGCCAAGAGAGAATTGAAGACATTCCCCCTGGAAACACCATATATTTT.

This clonotype was picked up a small number of times. The chain has TRBV24-1 and TRBJ2-7; D may correspond to TRBD1 or TRBD2 (5 bases each). V was shortened by 6 bases and J by 4 bases, with 15 bases between the two germline ends. CDR1 is KGHDR, CDR2 SFDVKD, per germline. The CDR3 is made up of 14 amino acids. The CDR3 region is CATSTSGTDYEQYF. The CDR3 DNA follows: TGTGCCACCAGTACATCCGGGACGGATTACGAGCAGTACTTC.

The rearrangement uses TRBV5-8 and TRBJ2-1; D is perhaps TRBD1 or TRBD2 (5 bases each). V shed 4 bases and J shed 1 base, with 12 bases lying between them. The CDR3 covers 15 residues. The germline CDR1 and CDR2 sequences are SGHTS and YDEGEE. The CDR3 nucleotides are TGTGCCAGCAGCCAAGCTTGGGGGTCCTACAATGAGCAGTTCTTC. As protein: CASSQAWGSYNEQFF. Variable domain in full (rest from reference TRBV5-8 and TRBJ2-1): EAGVTQSPTHLIKTRGQQATLRCSPISGHTSVYWYQQALGLGLQFLLWYDEGEERNRGNFPPRFSGRQFPNYSSELNVNALELEDSALYLCASSQAWGSYNEQFFGPGTRLTVL.

At least ten counts were recorded for this clonotype. This chain joins TRBV7-8 and TRBJ2-1; TRBD2 agrees at 11 bases. The CDR3 runs to 18 residues. Unmatched junction bases numbered 14, after V lost 5 bases and J lost 5 bases. Germline V gene data show CDR1 as SGHVS and CDR2 as FQNEAQ. The CDR3 sequence: CASSAQLAGVIRNNEQFF. The CDR3 DNA is TGTGCCAGCAGCGCCCAACTAGCGGGAGTAATAAGGAACAATGAGCAGTTCTTC.

Turning to this clonotype: A much larger clone lies a single base off, so this may be a read error. V and J are TRBV3-2 and TRBJ2-7. TRBV3-2 is flagged as a pseudogene. This CDR3 region has 11 residues. The CDR3: CTSSQVKEQYF. The CDR3, as DNA: TGTACCAGCAGCCAGGTCAAAGAGCAGTACTTC.

The rearrangement uses TRBV20-1 and TRBJ2-1; D is unclear. V was pared by 3 bases and J by 2 bases, with 11 bases between. The CDR3 runs 14 residues. Germline CDR1 DFQATT, CDR2 SNEGSKA (reference sequence). CDR3 sequence reads: CSARNADAYNEQFF. CDR3 sequence (DNA): TGCAGTGCTAGGAATGCGGACGCCTACAATGAGCAGTTCTTC.

The CDR3 DNA is TGTGCCAGCTCACCAGGGCGATCCCGGATCTCTGGAAACACCATATATTTT. Protein sequence: CASSPGRSRISGNTIYF. The chain combines TRBV18 with TRBJ1-3; D gene uncertain. This CDR3 is 17 amino acids long. With 2 bases removed from V and 0 bases from J, the gap between germline ends came to 14 bases. Germline lookup yields CDR1 KGHSH and CDR2 LQKENI.

This clonotype was counted ten times or more. This sequence joins TRBV27 and TRBJ1-1; 8 bases are shared with TRBD1. V gave up 4 bases and J gave up 4 bases; unmatched junction bases: 5. CDR1 MNHEY and CDR2 SMNVEV come from the germline V gene (reference sequence). The CDR3 covers 14 residues. The CDR3 DNA follows: TGTGCCAGCAGTTGGGCAGGGGGCCGCACTGAAGCTTTCTTT. Protein sequence: CASSWAGGRTEAFF.

This clonotype turned up a few times. This chain uses TRBV29-1 with TRBJ1-1, with D unclear. The V gene lost 2 bases and the J gene lost 0 bases, with 1 base spanning the gap. Germline V gene data show CDR1 as SQVTM and CDR2 as ANQGSEA. This CDR3 spans 11 amino acids. The CDR3 region has the DNA TGCAGCGTTGAAATGAACACTGAAGCTTTCTTT. As protein: CSVEMNTEAFF.

The chain uses TRBV5-1 and TRBJ2-1; D is uncertain. The germline gives CDR1 SGHRS, CDR2 YFSETQ. V was cut by 5 bases and J by 0 bases, with 12 bases left in between. The CDR3 has 15 residues. CDR3 bases: TGCGCCAGCAGAGGAGCGCAAAGCTCCTACAATGAGCAGTTCTTC. Its translation is CASRGAQSSYNEQFF.

This clonotype showed up just a few times. This rearrangement joins TRBV19 to TRBJ1-5; D ambiguous. The CDR3 totals 10 residues. Germline V gene sequence: CDR1 LNHDA, CDR2 SQIVND (reference sequence). V shed 7 bases and J shed 7 bases, with 5 bases lying between them. The CDR3 spells CASNWQPQHF. CDR3 in DNA: TGTGCCAGTAACTGGCAGCCCCAGCATTTT.

This clonotype was seen at least ten times. This chain connects TRBV12-3 or TRBV12-4 to TRBJ2-5; 13 bases align to TRBD2. V was pared by 0 bases and J by 5 bases, with 3 bases of the junction left unmatched. The CDR3 extends over 16 amino acids. The CDR3: CASSLAGLAGFETQYF. The CDR3 nucleotides read TGTGCCAGCAGTTTAGCGGGACTAGCGGGATTTGAGACCCAGTACTTC.

About this clonotype: This may be a read error: a much more frequent sequence differs by one nucleotide. The rearrangement links TRBV29-1 to TRBJ1-1; unclear D gene. This CDR3 comprises 12 residues. V was pared by 7 bases and J by 3 bases, with 12 bases between. The V gene's germline CDR1 is SQVTM and CDR2 ANQGSEA. DNA of the CDR3: TGCAGCGCTTCAGTTACGGACACTGAAGCTTTCTTT. Its protein product is CSASVTDTEAFF.

This clonotype showed up just a few times. V and J are TRBV12-3 or TRBV12-4 and TRBJ2-6; 11 nucleotides match TRBD2. The CDR3 has 19 amino acids. Trimming cost V 6 bases and J 5 bases; bases outside gene matches: 15. CDR3 nucleotide sequence: TGTGCCAGCAGAACTTACCTACTAGCGGGAGAGGACTGGGCCAACGTCCTGACTTTC. The encoded protein is CASRTYLLAGEDWANVLTF.

This clonotype was recorded many times. This chain links TRBV5-1 with TRBJ2-3; D is possibly TRBD1 (8 bases). Judging by the DNA end, TRBJ2-5 fits better; the J call may be wrong. Germline V gives CDR1 SGHRS, CDR2 YFSETQ. The CDR3 spans 15 residues. The CDR3 loop is CASSTKQGGGETQYF. CDR3 DNA sequence: TGCGCCAGCAGCACGAAACAGGGGGGAGGGGAGACCCAGTACTTC.

Many counts were recorded for this clonotype. The CDR3 is CAISLGAGLGNEQFF. DNA for the CDR3: TGTGCCATCTCCTTGGGAGCGGGATTAGGAAATGAGCAGTTCTTC. The chain employs TRBV10-3 and TRBJ2-1; 7 bases map to TRBD2. Trimming cost V 8 bases and J 7 bases; bases outside gene matches: 14. This CDR3 has 15 residues. CDR1 is ENHRY and CDR2 is SYGVKD in the germline V gene.

The chain joins TRBV4-1 to TRBJ1-2; tentatively, D is TRBD1 (5 bases). The length of the CDR3 is 15 residues. The germline V gene has CDR1 MGHRA and CDR2 YSYEKL. Trimming left V 2 bases short and J 4 bases short, with 14 bases between. The chain's CDR3 is CASSQFTGTFYGYTF. Here the CDR3 DNA reads TGCGCCAGCAGCCAATTTACAGGAACGTTCTATGGCTACACCTTC.